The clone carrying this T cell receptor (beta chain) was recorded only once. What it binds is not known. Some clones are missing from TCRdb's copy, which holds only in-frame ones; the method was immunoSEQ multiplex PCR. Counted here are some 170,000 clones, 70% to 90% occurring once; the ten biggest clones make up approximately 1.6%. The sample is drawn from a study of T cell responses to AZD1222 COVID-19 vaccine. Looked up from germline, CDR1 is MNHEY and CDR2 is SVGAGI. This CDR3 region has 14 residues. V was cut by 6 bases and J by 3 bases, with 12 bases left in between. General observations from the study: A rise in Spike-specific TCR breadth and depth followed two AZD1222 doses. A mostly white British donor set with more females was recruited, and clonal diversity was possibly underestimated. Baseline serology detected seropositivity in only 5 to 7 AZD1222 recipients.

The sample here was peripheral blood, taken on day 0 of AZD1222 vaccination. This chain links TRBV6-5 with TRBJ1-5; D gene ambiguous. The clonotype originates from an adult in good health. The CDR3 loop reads CASRVPGTNQPQHF. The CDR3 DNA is TGTGCCAGCAGGGTCCCTGGCACCAATCAGCCCCAGCATTTT.